This T cell receptor beta chain derives from a study of T cell responses to AZD1222 COVID-19 vaccine. Whole-study findings and limits: Close to half of spike-specific TCRs reportedly recognize unmutated variant regions.

On this clone: Its antigen remains unknown.

Using immunoSEQ multiplex PCR, the repertoire was profiled, and TCRdb retains in-frame clones only, with some absent. Among about 26,000 clones listed, around 90% were seen once. The analysis combined second doses at about 4 or about 12 weeks. The receptor's source is an adult who received the AZD1222 COVID-19 vaccine. This sample comprised peripheral blood, obtained 28 days after the second AZD1222 dose.

CDR3 loop: CSVVGLAGDRYEQYF. CDR3 in DNA: TGCAGCGTTGTTGGCCTAGCGGGGGACCGCTACGAGCAGTACTTC. The chain is built from TRBV29-1 and TRBJ2-7; TRBD2 matches at 10 bases. The germline CDR1 and CDR2 sequences are SQVTM and ANQGSEA. The CDR3 is made up of 15 amino acids. V was pared by 4 bases and J by 3 bases, with 9 bases of the junction left unmatched.